The 27 T cell receptor beta chains listed next were all sequenced from one sample in a study of diagnostic markers for celiac disease (TCRdb year 2020). The instrument given in TCRdb is Illumina MiSeq. Each entry corresponds to one CDR3 protein sequence from reads that TCRdb reprocessed, and DNA is not given. The sample table gives a few thousand distinct CDR3 sequences. 5.5% to 7% of the sample belongs to the ten largest clones. The sample consisted of either unsorted cells or a sorted T cell fraction (not recorded which). Source of these receptors: a human donor. This table probably holds off-target reads from a library built for another chain.

This clonotype shows up as large by frequency. The chain combines TRBV20-1 with TRBJ1-5; TCRdb selects TRBD1, and the lack of DNA leaves this call unchecked. Germline V gene data show CDR1 as DFQATT and CDR2 as SNEGSKA (reference sequence). The length of the CDR3 is 14 residues. The CDR3: CSASRGQINQPQHF.

The V and J genes are TRBV15 and TRBJ1-6; the TCRdb D gene call, TRBD1, has no DNA to confirm it. Germline CDR1 is LNHNV and CDR2 is YYDKDF (reference sequence). The CDR3 is 16 amino acids. The CDR3 reads CATSAGQGAGNSPLHF. The variable domain in full, completed from reference TRBV15 and TRBJ1-6, reads DAMVIQNPRYQVTQFGKPVTLSCSQTLNHNVMYWYQQKSSQAPKLLFHYYDKDFNNEADTPDNFQSRRPNTSFCFLDIRSPGLGDTAMYLCATSAGQGAGNSPLHFGNGTRLTVT.

The rearrangement joins TRBV5-1 to TRBJ2-1; TCRdb reports TRBD1, a call that lacks DNA to check it against. CDR3 length: 15 amino acids. Germline loops: CDR1 SGHRS, CDR2 YFSETQ. Here the CDR3 reads CASSDPGQGGNEQFF.

This clonotype ranks as medium-sized in terms of frequency. This sequence joins TRBV10-3 and TRBJ1-1; TCRdb designates TRBD1, a call that cannot be tested without DNA. The CDR3 is 14 residues long. The germline gives CDR1 ENHRY, CDR2 SYGVKD. The CDR3 here is CAIRIQVSGTEAFF.

The rearrangement joins TRBV11-2 to TRBJ2-5; the D call of TRBD1 rests on TCRdb alone, since no DNA is present to check it. CDR1 is SGHAT, CDR2 FQNNGV, per germline. The CDR3 covers 15 residues. The CDR3 is CASSLYFRAQETQYF.

The chain employs TRBV7-2 and TRBJ2-1; absent DNA, TCRdb's TRBD1 call cannot be checked. Germline assignment: CDR1 SGHTA and CDR2 FQGNSA. This CDR3 has 15 amino acids. CDR3 loop: CASSSQGASYNEQFF.

The gene calls are TRBV11-2 and TRBJ2-1. Germline values: CDR1 SGHAT, CDR2 FQNNGV. There are 12 residues in the CDR3. CDR3 residues: CASSFGADEQFF.

This chain joins TRBV2 and TRBJ1-5. There are 13 residues in the CDR3. Germline values: CDR1 SNHLY, CDR2 FYNNEI. CDR3 loop: CASSATMNQPQHF.

This clonotype ranks as medium-sized in terms of frequency. The gene calls are TRBV30 and TRBJ1-4; as DNA is missing, the TRBD1 call by TCRdb cannot be tested. The CDR3 has 14 amino acids. Germline loops: CDR1 GTSNPN, CDR2 SVGIG (reference sequence). CDR3 loop: CAWSALGVNEKLFF.

The chain carries TRBV3-1 and TRBJ1-6. CDR3 length equals 17 residues. Germline assignment: CDR1 LGHDT and CDR2 YNNKEL (reference sequence). The CDR3 region is CASSQTRSRTVNSPLHF.

The rearrangement joins TRBV10-3 to TRBJ2-3; TCRdb's D call, TRBD1, is unchecked because there is no DNA. CDR3 length equals 14 residues. The V gene's germline CDR1 is ENHRY and CDR2 SYGVKD. The chain's CDR3 is CAISGQGFSDTQYF.

The J gene is TRBJ2-1, the V gene TRBV2; TCRdb designates TRBD1, a call that cannot be tested without DNA. The CDR3 length is 14 residues. Germline CDR1 SNHLY, CDR2 FYNNEI. CDR3 protein: CASSTLRVYNEQFF.

The chain links TRBV14 to TRBJ1-1; there is no DNA to check the TCRdb D call of TRBD1. This CDR3 is built from 15 residues. Germline loops: CDR1 SGHDN, CDR2 FVKESK. The CDR3 reads CASSPRGAANTEAFF.

V is TRBV20-1 and J is TRBJ1-6; the D call of TRBD1 rests on TCRdb alone, since no DNA is present to check it. This CDR3 has 14 amino acids. Germline V gives CDR1 DFQATT, CDR2 SNEGSKA (reference sequence). The CDR3 is CSAPISGAQSPLHF.

This rearrangement joins TRBV19 to TRBJ2-1; TCRdb names TRBD2, which stays unverified in the absence of DNA. The CDR3 sequence is 16 residues long. In germline, CDR1 is LNHDA, CDR2 SQIVND (reference sequence). The CDR3 region is CASSGRDYGYNNEQFF.

V and J are TRBV11-2 and TRBJ2-5. The CDR3 runs 14 residues. Germline CDR1 is SGHAT and CDR2 is FQNNGV. The CDR3 loop is CASSFNTGRETQYF.

This clonotype ranks as medium-sized in terms of frequency. V and J are TRBV3-1 and TRBJ2-5. CDR3 length: 11 amino acids. CDR1 is LGHDT and CDR2 is YNNKEL in the germline V gene (reference sequence). CDR3 in amino acids: CASSPGETQYF.

The chain has TRBV24-1 and TRBJ1-2; TCRdb's assignment of TRBD1 cannot be checked, as there is no DNA. Germline-derived CDR1 and CDR2 are KGHDR and SFDVKD. This CDR3 is built from 12 residues. CDR3 residues: CAAREGAHGYTF.

This sequence joins TRBV9 and TRBJ2-6. Germline V gene sequence: CDR1 SGDLS, CDR2 YYNGEE. This CDR3 is 18 amino acids long. CDR3: CASSVDPNRTSGANVLTF.

The chain employs TRBV3-1 and TRBJ1-3. Germline V gene sequence: CDR1 LGHDT, CDR2 YNNKEL (reference sequence). This CDR3 comprises 13 residues. The CDR3 loop reads CASSHEDVGTIYF. Combining the CDR3 with reference TRBV3-1 and TRBJ1-3 gives the whole variable domain DTAVSQTPKYLVTQMGNDKSIKCEQNLGHDTMYWYKQDSKKFLKIMFSYNNKELIINETVPNRFSPKSPDKAHLNLHINSLELGDSAVYFCASSHEDVGTIYFGEGSWLTVV.

This clonotype ranks as medium-sized (0.01 to 0.1%) in terms of frequency. V and J are TRBV2 and TRBJ2-7; the D call of TRBD1 rests on TCRdb alone, since no DNA is present to check it. Germline V gene data show CDR1 as SNHLY and CDR2 as FYNNEI. The CDR3 runs 15 residues. The CDR3 here is CASSVETGGSYEQYF. The full variable domain, with the rest looked up from reference TRBV2 and TRBJ2-7, is EPEVTQTPSHQVTQMGQEVILRCVPISNHLYFYWYRQILGQKVEFLVSFYNNEISEKSEIFDDQFSVERPDGSNFTLKIRSTKLEDSAMYFCASSVETGGSYEQYFGPGTRLTVT.

The J gene is TRBJ1-1, the V gene TRBV9; the D call of TRBD1 rests on TCRdb alone, since no DNA is present to check it. This CDR3 has 16 residues. CDR1 is SGDLS and CDR2 is YYNGEE in the germline V gene. CDR3 in amino acids: CASSVGEQGGRTEAFF.

The chain carries TRBV7-9 and TRBJ1-1. CDR1 is SEHNR, CDR2 FQNEAQ, per germline (reference sequence). CDR3 length: 12 residues. CDR3 protein: CASSVMNTEAFF.

This chain joins TRBV5-1 and TRBJ1-5. This CDR3 has 14 amino acids. Looked up from germline, CDR1 is SGHRS and CDR2 is YFSETQ. CDR3 protein: CASSLDGSAEPQHF.

This clonotype is deemed medium-sized by its frequency. This chain joins TRBV20-1 and TRBJ2-5; TCRdb's D call of TRBD1 is untestable without DNA. The CDR3 length is 14 residues. The germline gives CDR1 DFQATT, CDR2 SNEGSKA (reference sequence). The CDR3 protein is CSARASSRPETQYF.

The V and J genes are TRBV5-6 and TRBJ2-7; TCRdb's D call, TRBD1, is unchecked because there is no DNA. CDR3 length: 15 residues. Germline assignment: CDR1 SGHDT and CDR2 YYEEEE. CDR3 sequence: CASSLQGFDLYEQYF.

This chain connects TRBV20-1 to TRBJ2-1; TCRdb designates TRBD1, a call that cannot be tested without DNA. In germline, CDR1 is DFQATT, CDR2 SNEGSKA (reference sequence). The CDR3 runs 15 residues. This CDR3 reads CSARRTERGYNEQFF.